The rows below give T cell receptor beta chains drawn from one sample of a study of T cells after yellow fever vaccination. TCRdb used MiXCR to reprocess the 5' RACE reads, holding one entry per CDR3 protein. This repertoire shows 450,000 to 550,000 distinct CDR3 sequences, 21% found once; its top ten account for around 17%. The sample consisted of PBMCs, taken approximately 22 days after the first yellow fever vaccination. These TCRs come from a young man who received the YFV17D yellow fever vaccine. The CDR3 runs from the conserved cysteine through the conserved F or W. D genes are given only for firm matches. Clone size, where shown, is once, few, many, or a class for clones that have expanded.

TRBD1,NA,TRBV4-3,TRBJ2-7,CASSSGQGEYEQYF,TGCGCCAGCAGCTCAGGACAGGGGGAATACGAGCAGTACTTC
NA,few,TRBV12-3/TRBV12-4,TRBJ1-2,CASSSTGYRPAYGYTF,TGTGCCAGCAGTTCCACCGGGTACAGGCCGGCCTATGGCTACACCTTC
TRBD1,few,TRBV5-1,TRBJ1-6,CASSNGQGVFTLHF,TGCGCCAGCAGCAACGGACAGGGGGTCTTCACCCTCCACTTT
NA,NA,TRBV4-1,TRBJ2-2,CASSQEPRVAGELFF,TGCGCCAGCAGCCAAGAGCCGAGAGTGGCCGGGGAGCTGTTTTTT
NA,medium-sized,TRBV29-1,TRBJ2-3,CSVGISGRTDTQYF,TGCAGCGTTGGAATTAGCGGAAGGACAGATACGCAGTATTTT
NA,many,TRBV4-2,TRBJ2-2,CASRPGQEGNTGELFF,TGTGCCAGCAGACCCGGACAGGAGGGCAACACCGGGGAGCTGTTTTTT
NA,NA,TRBV11-2,TRBJ1-1,CASKRMTVNTEAFF,TGTGCCAGCAAACGCATGACGGTGAACACTGAAGCTTTCTTT
TRBD1,NA,TRBV25-1,TRBJ1-1,CASSEFGMLGTGNEAFF,TGTGCCAGCAGTGAATTCGGTATGCTGGGGACAGGGAATGAAGCTTTCTTT
NA,NA,TRBV29-1,TRBJ2-7,CSVETRAGARYEQYF,TGCAGCGTTGAGACGCGGGCAGGGGCGAGGTACGAGCAGTACTTC
NA,NA,TRBV30,TRBJ1-5,CAWSSGTGRNQPQHF,TGTGCCTGGAGTTCCGGGACCGGGCGAAATCAGCCCCAGCATTTT
NA,many,TRBV14,TRBJ1-1,CATALMVRNTEAFF,TGTGCCACCGCGTTAATGGTACGAAACACTGAAGCTTTCTTT
NA,NA,TRBV6-5,TRBJ2-7,CASSSAQGTYEQYF,TGTGCCAGCAGTTCGGCCCAGGGGACCTACGAGCAGTACTTC
NA,few,TRBV12-3/TRBV12-4,TRBJ1-1,CASSSQGTMNTEAFF,TGTGCCAGCAGTTCCCAGGGGACGATGAACACTGAAGCTTTCTTT
NA,few,TRBV29-1,TRBJ2-3,CSVGLATDTQYF,TGCAGCGTTGGTCTAGCTACAGATACGCAGTATTTT
NA,NA,TRBV7-9,TRBJ2-7,CASSIYEQYF,TGTGCCAGCAGCATCTACGAGCAGTACTTC
TRBD1,few,TRBV28,TRBJ1-1,CASIPHPGQGFDRGEAFF,TGTGCCAGCATACCACACCCGGGACAGGGCTTCGATCGTGGTGAAGCTTTCTTT
TRBD2,NA,TRBV2,TRBJ2-1,CASRPPGLAAYNEQFF,TGTGCCAGCAGACCACCGGGACTAGCGGCCTACAATGAGCAGTTCTTC
TRBD1,few,TRBV4-2,TRBJ1-1,CASSPTGQGNTEAFF,TGTGCCAGCAGCCCCACGGGACAGGGGAACACTGAAGCTTTCTTT
NA,few,TRBV11-2,TRBJ2-6,CASSLGIAGGWLLSGANVLTF,TGTGCCAGCAGCTTAGGAATCGCCGGAGGTTGGTTATTGTCTGGGGCCAACGTCCTGACTTTC
NA,few,TRBV5-1,TRBJ2-5,CASSGGIGGGQETQYF,TGCGCCAGCAGCGGGGGGATCGGGGGAGGACAAGAGACCCAGTACTTC
NA,NA,TRBV20-1,TRBJ2-3,CSARDHGANTDTQYF,TGCAGTGCTAGAGATCACGGGGCTAACACAGATACGCAGTATTTT
NA,NA,TRBV2,TRBJ2-3,CASMTGAWDTQYF,TGTGCCAGCATGACCGGGGCTTGGGATACGCAGTATTTT
NA,NA,TRBV5-1,TRBJ2-5,CASSLADTVQETQYF,TGCGCCAGCAGCTTGGCCGACACAGTTCAAGAGACCCAGTACTTC
NA,many,TRBV24-1,TRBJ1-5,CATSGRTSNQPQHF,TGTGCCACCAGCGGACGGACAAGCAATCAGCCCCAGCATTTT
TRBD1,few,TRBV4-3,TRBJ1-2,CASSQDLHPGGVYGYTF,TGCGCCAGCAGCCAAGATCTCCATCCAGGGGGCGTCTATGGCTACACCTTC
NA,few,TRBV4-2,TRBJ2-1,CASSRDLLSYNEQFF,TGTGCCAGCAGCCGGGACCTACTTTCCTACAATGAGCAGTTCTTC
NA,NA,TRBV19,TRBJ1-6,CASRYGDNSPLHF,TGTGCCAGTAGGTATGGGGACAACTCACCCCTCCACTTT
NA,NA,TRBV30,TRBJ2-7,CAWSVLAGEQYF,TGTGCCTGGAGTGTCTTGGCGGGCGAGCAGTACTTC
NA,NA,TRBV7-6,TRBJ2-3,CASSKFADTQYF,TGTGCCAGCAGCAAATTCGCAGATACGCAGTATTTT
NA,NA,TRBV21-1,TRBJ2-7,CASSKGPQAGDPYEQYF,TGTGCCAGCAGCAAAGGGCCGCAGGCAGGCGATCCCTACGAGCAGTACTTC
NA,few,TRBV7-2,TRBJ2-1,CASSLTSPSYNEQFF,TGTGCCAGCAGCTTAACTAGCCCCTCCTACAATGAGCAGTTCTTC
TRBD1,NA,TRBV20-1,TRBJ1-1,CSARGGGQGKGTEAFF,TGCAGTGCTAGAGGAGGGGGACAGGGGAAGGGCACTGAAGCTTTCTTT
NA,few,TRBV7-2,TRBJ2-3,CASSLNGAISADTQYF,TGTGCCAGCAGCTTAAACGGGGCTATTAGCGCAGATACGCAGTATTTT
TRBD2,NA,TRBV15,TRBJ2-1,CATSASGGVPNEQFF,TGTGCCACCAGCGCCTCGGGGGGAGTCCCCAATGAGCAGTTCTTC
TRBD1,NA,TRBV27,TRBJ2-5,CTSSIDPGQGAETQYF,TGCACCAGCAGTATCGACCCGGGACAGGGAGCAGAGACCCAGTACTTC
NA,NA,TRBV5-1,TRBJ2-7,CASSSGDDRYEQYF,TGCGCCAGCAGCAGTGGGGATGACAGATACGAGCAGTACTTC
NA,NA,TRBV12-3/TRBV12-4,TRBJ1-3,CASSYGRGSGNTIYF,TGTGCCAGCAGTTACGGCAGGGGTTCTGGAAACACCATATATTTT
TRBD2,few,TRBV4-2,TRBJ2-2,CASSQDQAGGIGELFF,TGTGCCAGCAGCCAAGATCAAGCGGGGGGAATCGGGGAGCTGTTTTTT
NA,NA,TRBV6-1,TRBJ1-5,CASSEAWYSPNQPQHF,TGTGCCAGCAGTGAAGCGTGGTACAGTCCAAATCAGCCCCAGCATTTT